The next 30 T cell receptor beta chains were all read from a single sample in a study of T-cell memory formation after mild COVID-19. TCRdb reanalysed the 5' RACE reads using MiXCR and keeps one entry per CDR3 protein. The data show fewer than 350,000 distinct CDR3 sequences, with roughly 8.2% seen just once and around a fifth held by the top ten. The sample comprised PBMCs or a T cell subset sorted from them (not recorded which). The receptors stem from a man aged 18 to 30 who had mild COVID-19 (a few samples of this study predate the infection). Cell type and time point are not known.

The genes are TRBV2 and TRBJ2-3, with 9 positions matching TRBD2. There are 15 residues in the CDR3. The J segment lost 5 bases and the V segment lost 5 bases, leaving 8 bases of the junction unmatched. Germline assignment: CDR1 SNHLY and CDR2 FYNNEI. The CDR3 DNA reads TGTGCCAGCAGTATACTAGCGGGCGAGGTAGATACGCAGTATTTT. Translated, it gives CASSILAGEVDTQYF.

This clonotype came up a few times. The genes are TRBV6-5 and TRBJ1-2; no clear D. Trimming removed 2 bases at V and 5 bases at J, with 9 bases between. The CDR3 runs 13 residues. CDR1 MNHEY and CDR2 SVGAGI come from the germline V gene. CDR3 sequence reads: CASSYAGIYGYTF. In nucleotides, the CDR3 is TGTGCCAGCAGTTACGCAGGAATTTATGGCTACACCTTC.

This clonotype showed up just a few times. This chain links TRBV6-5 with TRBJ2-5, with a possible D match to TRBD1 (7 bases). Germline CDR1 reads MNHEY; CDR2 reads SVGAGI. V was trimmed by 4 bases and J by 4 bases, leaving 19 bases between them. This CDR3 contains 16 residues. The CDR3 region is CASSFMEGAIGETQYF. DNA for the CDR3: TGTGCCAGCAGTTTCATGGAGGGGGCGATTGGAGAGACCCAGTACTTC.

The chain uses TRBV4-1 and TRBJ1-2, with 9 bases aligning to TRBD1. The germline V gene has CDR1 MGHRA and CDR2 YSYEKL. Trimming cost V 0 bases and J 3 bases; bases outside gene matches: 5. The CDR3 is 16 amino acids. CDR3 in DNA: TGCGCCAGCAGCCAAGATAGGACAGGGGTTTACTATGGCTACACCTTC. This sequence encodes CASSQDRTGVYYGYTF.

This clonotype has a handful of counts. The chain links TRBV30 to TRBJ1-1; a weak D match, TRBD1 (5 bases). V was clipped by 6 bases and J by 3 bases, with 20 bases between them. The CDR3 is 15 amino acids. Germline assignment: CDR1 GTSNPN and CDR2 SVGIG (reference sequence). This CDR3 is CACSRCRAQDTEAFF. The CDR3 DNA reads TGTGCCTGTTCTCGATGCAGGGCCCAGGACACTGAAGCTTTCTTT.

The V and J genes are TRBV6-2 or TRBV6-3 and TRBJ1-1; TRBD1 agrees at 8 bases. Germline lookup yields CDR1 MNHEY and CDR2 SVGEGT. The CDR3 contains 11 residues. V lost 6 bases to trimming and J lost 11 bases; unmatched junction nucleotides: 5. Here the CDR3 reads CASRVDRAAFF. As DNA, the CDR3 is TGTGCCAGCAGGGTGGACAGGGCTGCTTTCTTT.

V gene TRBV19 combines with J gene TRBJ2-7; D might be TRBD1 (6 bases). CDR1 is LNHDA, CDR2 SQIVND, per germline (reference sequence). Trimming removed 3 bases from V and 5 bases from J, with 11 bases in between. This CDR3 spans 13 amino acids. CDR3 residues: CASSISSGDEQYV. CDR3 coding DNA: TGTGCCAGTAGTATTTCTTCAGGGGACGAGCAGTACGTC.

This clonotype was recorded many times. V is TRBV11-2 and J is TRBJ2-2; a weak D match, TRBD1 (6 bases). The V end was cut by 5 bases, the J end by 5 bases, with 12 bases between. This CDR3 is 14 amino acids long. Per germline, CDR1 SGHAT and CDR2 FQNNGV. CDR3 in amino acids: CASSPSQGTGELFF. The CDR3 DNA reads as TGTGCCAGCAGCCCCTCACAGGGAACCGGGGAGCTGTTTTTT.

The CDR3 region has the DNA TGTGCCAGCAGCTTTGAGTCAGGGGTGACTAATGAAAAACTGTTTTTT. Amino acids: CASSFESGVTNEKLFF. The genes are TRBV11-2 and TRBJ1-4; D might be TRBD1 (6 bases). V shed 3 bases and J shed 2 bases, with 13 bases lying between them. Per germline, CDR1 SGHAT and CDR2 FQNNGV. The CDR3 is 16 residues long.

DNA for the CDR3: TGTGCCAGCAGCGTAGGAAGGAGGACTGAAGCTTTCTTT. This translates into CASSVGRRTEAFF. This sequence joins TRBV9 and TRBJ1-1; D gene ambiguous. The CDR3 contains 13 residues. Trimming removed 0 bases from V and 5 bases from J, with 8 bases in between. The germline CDR1 and CDR2 sequences are SGDLS and YYNGEE.

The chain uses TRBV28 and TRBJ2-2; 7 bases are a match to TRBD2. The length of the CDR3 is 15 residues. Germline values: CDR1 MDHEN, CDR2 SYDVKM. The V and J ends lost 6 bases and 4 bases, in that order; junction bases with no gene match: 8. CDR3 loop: CASRTQRGSTGELFF. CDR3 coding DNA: TGTGCCAGCAGAACCCAGCGGGGATCCACCGGGGAGCTGTTTTTT.

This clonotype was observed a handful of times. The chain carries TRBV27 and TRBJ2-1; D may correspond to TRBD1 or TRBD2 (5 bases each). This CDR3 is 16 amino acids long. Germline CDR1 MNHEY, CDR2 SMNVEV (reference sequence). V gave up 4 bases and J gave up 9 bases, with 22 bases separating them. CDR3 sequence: CASSSNPGPSYSEQFF. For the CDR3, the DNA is TGTGCCAGCAGTTCGAACCCGGGACCCTCTTATTCTGAGCAGTTCTTC.

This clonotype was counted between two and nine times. CDR3 nucleotides: TGTGCCAGCAGTTTTTACAGGAGAGGCGAAAAACTGTTTTTT. This gives the protein CASSFYRRGEKLFF. The chain employs TRBV28 and TRBJ1-4, with D maybe TRBD1 (5 bases). The V gene lost 3 bases and the J gene lost 8 bases, with 13 bases spanning the gap. The germline gives CDR1 MDHEN, CDR2 SYDVKM. The CDR3 sequence is 14 residues long.

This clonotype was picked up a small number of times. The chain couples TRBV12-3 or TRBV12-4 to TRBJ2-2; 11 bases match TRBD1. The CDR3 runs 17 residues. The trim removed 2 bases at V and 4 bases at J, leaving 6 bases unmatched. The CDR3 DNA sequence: TGTGCCAGCAGTTTACGGGACAGGGGGTTTGGCACCGGGGAGCTGTTTTTT. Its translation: CASSLRDRGFGTGELFF.

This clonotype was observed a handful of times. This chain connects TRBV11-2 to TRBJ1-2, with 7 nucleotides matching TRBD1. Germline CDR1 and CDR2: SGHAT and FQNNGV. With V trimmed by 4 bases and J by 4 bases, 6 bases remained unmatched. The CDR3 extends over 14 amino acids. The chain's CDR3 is CASSYDRAGYGYTF. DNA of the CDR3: TGTGCCAGCAGCTACGACAGGGCCGGCTATGGCTACACCTTC.

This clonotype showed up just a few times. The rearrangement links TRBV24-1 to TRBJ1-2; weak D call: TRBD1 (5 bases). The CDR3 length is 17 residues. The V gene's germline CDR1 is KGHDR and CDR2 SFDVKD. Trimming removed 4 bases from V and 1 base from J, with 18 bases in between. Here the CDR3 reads CATSDQGHRGDNYGYTF. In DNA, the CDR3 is TGTGCCACCAGTGACCAAGGACACCGCGGGGATAACTATGGCTACACCTTC.

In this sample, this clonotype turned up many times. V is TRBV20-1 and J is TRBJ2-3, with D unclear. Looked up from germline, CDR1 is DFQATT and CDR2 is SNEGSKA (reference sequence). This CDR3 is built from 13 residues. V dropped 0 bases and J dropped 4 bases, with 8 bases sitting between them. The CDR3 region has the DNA TGCAGTGCTAGAGATAACAGAGCAGATACGCAGTATTTT. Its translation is CSARDNRADTQYF.

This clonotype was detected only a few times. The CDR3 DNA reads as TGTGCCAGCAGTTACTCCCCGGGAAGTGGGGCCAACGTCCTGACTTTC. It specifies CASSYSPGSGANVLTF. V is TRBV6-5 and J is TRBJ2-6; maybe TRBD2 (5 bases). From germline, CDR1 is MNHEY and CDR2 SVGAGI. The CDR3 sequence is 16 residues long. V was trimmed by 0 bases and J by 3 bases, leaving 9 bases between them.

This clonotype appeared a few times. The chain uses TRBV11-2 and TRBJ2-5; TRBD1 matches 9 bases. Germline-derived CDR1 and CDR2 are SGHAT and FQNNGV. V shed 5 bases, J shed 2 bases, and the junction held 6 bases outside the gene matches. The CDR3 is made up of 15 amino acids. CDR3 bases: TGTGCCAGCAGCACGGGACAGGGCCCTCAAGAGACCCAGTACTTC. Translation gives CASSTGQGPQETQYF. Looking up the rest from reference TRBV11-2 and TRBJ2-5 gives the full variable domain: EAGVAQSPRYKIIEKRQSVAFWCNPISGHATLYWYQQILGQGPKLLIQFQNNGVVDDSQLPKDRFSAERLKGVDSTLKIQPAKLEDSAVYLCASSTGQGPQETQYFGPGTRLLVL.

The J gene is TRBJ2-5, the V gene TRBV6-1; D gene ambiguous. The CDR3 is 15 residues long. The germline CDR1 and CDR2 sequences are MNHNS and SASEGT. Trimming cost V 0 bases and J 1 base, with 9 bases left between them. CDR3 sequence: CASSEALVSQETQYF. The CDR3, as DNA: TGTGCCAGCAGTGAAGCGTTAGTATCCCAAGAGACCCAGTACTTC.

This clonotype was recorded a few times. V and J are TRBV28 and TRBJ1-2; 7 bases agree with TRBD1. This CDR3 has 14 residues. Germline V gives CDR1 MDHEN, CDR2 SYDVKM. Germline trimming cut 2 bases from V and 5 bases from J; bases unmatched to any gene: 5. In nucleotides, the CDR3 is TGTGCCAGCAGTTTACCGGGACAGCATTATGGCTACACCTTC. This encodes CASSLPGQHYGYTF.

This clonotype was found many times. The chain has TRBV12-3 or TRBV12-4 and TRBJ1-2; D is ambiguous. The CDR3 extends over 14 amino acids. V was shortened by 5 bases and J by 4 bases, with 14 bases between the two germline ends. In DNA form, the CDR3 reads TGTGCCAGCAGTACCCAGACGGCTGGCTATGGCTACACCTTC. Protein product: CASSTQTAGYGYTF.

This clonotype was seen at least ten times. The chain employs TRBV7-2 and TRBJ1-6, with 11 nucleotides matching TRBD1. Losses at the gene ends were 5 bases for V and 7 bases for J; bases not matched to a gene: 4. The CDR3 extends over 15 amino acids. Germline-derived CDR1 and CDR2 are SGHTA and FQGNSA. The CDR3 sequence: CASSRTGGWNSPLHF. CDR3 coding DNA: TGTGCCAGCAGCCGGACAGGGGGCTGGAATTCACCCCTCCACTTT.

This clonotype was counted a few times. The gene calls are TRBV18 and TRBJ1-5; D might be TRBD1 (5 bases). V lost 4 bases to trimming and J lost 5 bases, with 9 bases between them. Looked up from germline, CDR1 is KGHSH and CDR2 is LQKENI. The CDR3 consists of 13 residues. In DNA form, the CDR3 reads TGTGCCAGCTCACGAAGGGGCGATCAGCCCCAGCATTTT. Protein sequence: CASSRRGDQPQHF.

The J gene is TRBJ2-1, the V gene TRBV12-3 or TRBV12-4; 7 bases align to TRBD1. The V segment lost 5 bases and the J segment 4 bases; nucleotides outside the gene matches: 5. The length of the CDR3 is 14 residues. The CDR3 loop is CASSRQGPYNEQFF. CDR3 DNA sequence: TGTGCCAGCAGTCGACAGGGCCCTTACAATGAGCAGTTCTTC.

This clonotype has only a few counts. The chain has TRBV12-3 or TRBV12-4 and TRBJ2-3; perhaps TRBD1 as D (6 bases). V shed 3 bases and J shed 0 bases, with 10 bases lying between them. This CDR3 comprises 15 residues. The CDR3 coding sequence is TGTGCCAGCAGTTTCTGGACAGCTAGCACAGATACGCAGTATTTT. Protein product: CASSFWTASTDTQYF.

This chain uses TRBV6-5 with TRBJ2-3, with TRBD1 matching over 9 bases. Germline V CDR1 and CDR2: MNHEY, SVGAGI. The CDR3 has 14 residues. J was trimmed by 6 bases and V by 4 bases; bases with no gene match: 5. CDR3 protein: CASSLQQGADTQYF. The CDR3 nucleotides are TGTGCCAGCAGTTTACAACAGGGGGCGGATACGCAGTATTTT.

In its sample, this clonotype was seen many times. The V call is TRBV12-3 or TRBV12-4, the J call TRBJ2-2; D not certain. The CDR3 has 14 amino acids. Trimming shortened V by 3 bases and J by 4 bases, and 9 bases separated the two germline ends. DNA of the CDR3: TGTGCCAGCAGTTTCGTGGAAAGCACCGGGGAGCTGTTTTTT. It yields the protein CASSFVESTGELFF.

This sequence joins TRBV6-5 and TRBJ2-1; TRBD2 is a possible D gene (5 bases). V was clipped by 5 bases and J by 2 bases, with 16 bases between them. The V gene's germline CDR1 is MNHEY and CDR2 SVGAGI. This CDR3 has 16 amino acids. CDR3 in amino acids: CASSPSSGGPYNEQFF. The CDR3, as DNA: TGTGCCAGCAGTCCTTCGAGCGGAGGTCCCTACAATGAGCAGTTCTTC.

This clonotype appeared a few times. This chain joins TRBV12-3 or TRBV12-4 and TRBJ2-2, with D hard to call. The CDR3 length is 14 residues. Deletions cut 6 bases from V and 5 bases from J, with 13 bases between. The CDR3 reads CASRPTEITGELFF. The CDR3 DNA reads TGTGCCAGCAGGCCAACCGAGATTACCGGGGAGCTGTTTTTT.